The entry that follows covers one T cell receptor (beta chain) sequence. The antigen is unknown. Trimming stripped 1 base from V and 2 bases from J, with 11 bases between. Germline loops: CDR1 LNHNV, CDR2 YYDKDF (reference sequence). The CDR3 totals 15 residues. This sample was taken from a study of cytomegalovirus exposure and HLA in healthy donors. Primers: 60 Vbeta forward and 13 Jbeta reverse. Generated by immunoSEQ multiplex PCR, the TCRdb table keeps only in-frame clones and is missing some. The sample yields fewer than 200,000 clones, around 82% seen once. Overall study results and limits: The study flagged around 150 TCR beta chains as cytomegalovirus-associated. Another analysis was done later, and it associated 16,951 TCR beta sequences with HLA alleles at 0.05 false discovery rate. Sequencing probably produced one cluster of sequence variants that were highly shared. In a later analysis, TCR beta V- and J-gene trimming was associated with a missense DCLRE1C variant.

The receptor comes from a man aged 35 to 55 in good health and CMV-seronegative. What was sequenced was PBMCs. This chain links TRBV15 with TRBJ2-5; D may be TRBD1 (6 bases). The CDR3 DNA reads as TGTGCCACCAGCAGAGGTGGACAGCCTCAAGAGACCCAGTACTTC. Amino acid sequence: CATSRGGQPQETQYF. Filled out from reference TRBV15 and TRBJ2-5, the complete variable domain reads DAMVIQNPRYQVTQFGKPVTLSCSQTLNHNVMYWYQQKSSQAPKLLFHYYDKDFNNEADTPDNFQSRRPNTSFCFLDIRSPGLGDTAMYLCATSRGGQPQETQYFGPGTRLLVL.